This is a list of T cell receptor beta chains from one sample in a study of long-term antiretroviral therapy in people with HIV. Profiled with immunoSEQ multiplex PCR; TCRdb holds only in-frame clones, not every one. This table has 7,100 or so clones, more than 65% appearing once. The sample was unsorted PBMCs, taken 1.1 years after starting antiretroviral therapy. Receptor source: a man aged 40-49 years with HIV. CDR3s include the opening cysteine and the closing phenylalanine or tryptophan. A D gene is named only where the DNA matches it firmly. Not all rows give a size; the values are once, few, many and, for expanded clones, a class.

TRBJ2-7,TRBV7-9,medium-sized,TRBD1,CASATGGYEQYF,TGTGCCAGCGCGACAGGGGGGTACGAGCAGTACTTC
TRBJ2-7,TRBV29-1,NA,TRBD1,CSVELGTGTYEQYF,TGCAGCGTTGAATTAGGGACAGGAACTTACGAGCAGTACTTC
TRBJ1-1,TRBV4-1,NA,NA,CASSQSPSGNTEAFF,TGCGCCAGCAGCCAATCACCAAGCGGGAACACTGAAGCTTTCTTT
TRBJ2-3,TRBV9,NA,TRBD2,CASSQTGGPGDTQYF,TGTGCCAGCAGCCAAACGGGGGGGCCGGGAGATACGCAGTATTTT
TRBJ1-3,TRBV21-1,NA,NA,CASSSQRGRSGNTIYF,TGTGCCAGCAGCTCTCAGAGGGGACGGTCTGGAAACACCATATATTTT
TRBJ2-7,TRBV27,NA,TRBD1,CASSLGQGASYEQYF,TGTGCCAGCAGTTTAGGACAGGGGGCTTCCTACGAGCAGTACTTC
TRBJ2-7,TRBV6-6,NA,NA,CASTRGSSYEQYF,TGTGCCAGCACTCGAGGGAGCTCCTACGAGCAGTACTTC
TRBJ2-3,TRBV19,NA,NA,CASSISYHTDTQYF,TGTGCCAGTAGTATAAGTTACCACACAGATACGCAGTATTTT
TRBJ1-1,TRBV27,NA,NA,CASSSPLGANTEAFF,TGTGCCAGCAGTTCTCCCCTGGGCGCGAACACTGAAGCTTTCTTT
TRBJ2-1,TRBV6-5,NA,NA,CASSYLGGSLYNEQFF,TGTGCCAGCAGTTATCTTGGGGGGTCCCTTTACAATGAGCAGTTCTTC
TRBJ2-7,TRBV11-3,NA,NA,CASSFTGGSYEQYF,TGTGCCAGCAGTTTCACAGGAGGCTCCTACGAGCAGTACTTC
TRBJ1-2,TRBV2,NA,TRBD1,CASSETRNGQGYGYTF,TGTGCCAGCAGTGAAACCCGCAACGGACAGGGCTATGGCTACACCTTC
TRBJ1-5,TRBV6-1,NA,NA,CASRDNNQPQHF,TGTGCCAGCAGGGACAATAATCAGCCCCAGCATTTT
TRBJ2-3,TRBV19,NA,TRBD2,CASSITRGYNTDTQYF,TGTGCCAGTAGTATCACGCGGGGGTATAACACAGATACGCAGTATTTT
TRBJ1-1,TRBV7-9,NA,NA,CASSWASLNTEAFF,TGTGCCAGCAGCTGGGCGTCCCTTAACACTGAAGCTTTCTTT
TRBJ1-1,TRBV5-1,few,NA,CASSWGANTEAFF,TGCGCCAGCAGCTGGGGGGCGAACACTGAAGCTTTCTTT
TRBJ2-7,TRBV21-1,once,NA,CASSRGEGASGSYEQYF,TGTGCCAGCAGCCGGGGGGAGGGGGCATCGGGATCCTACGAGCAGTACTTC
TRBJ1-2,TRBV5-6,NA,NA,CASSLWPPDYNYGYTF,TGTGCCAGCAGCCTTTGGCCGCCAGACTATAACTATGGCTACACCTTC
TRBJ1-1,TRBV27,NA,TRBD1,CASSRDREVGDTEAFF,TGTGCCAGCAGCAGGGACAGGGAGGTTGGGGACACTGAAGCTTTCTTT
TRBJ2-3,TRBV9,NA,TRBD2,CASSPSGGVTDTQYF,TGTGCCAGCAGCCCTAGCGGGGGGGTCACAGATACGCAGTATTTT
TRBJ2-7,TRBV6-6,NA,NA,CASSYSQGPYEQYF,TGTGCCAGCAGTTACTCCCAGGGGCCCTACGAGCAGTACTTC
TRBJ1-1,TRBV14,NA,NA,CASSQVVTANTEAFF,TGTGCCAGCAGCCAAGTCGTAACAGCGAACACTGAAGCTTTCTTT
TRBJ1-6,TRBV19,once,NA,CASRDSSYNSPLHF,TGTGCCAGTAGGGACAGCTCCTATAATTCACCCCTCCACTTT
TRBJ1-1,TRBV5-1,few,NA,CASSLVGGLGTEAFF,TGCGCCAGCAGCTTGGTTGGGGGTTTGGGAACTGAAGCTTTCTTT
TRBJ1-2,TRBV10-1,few,NA,CASSESDSLYGYTF,TGCGCCAGCAGTGAGTCGGACAGTCTCTATGGCTACACCTTC
TRBJ1-1,TRBV2,NA,NA,CASSEGTGARGTEAFF,TGTGCCAGCAGTGAAGGGACGGGGGCAAGGGGGACTGAAGCTTTCTTT
TRBJ2-6,TRBV5-6,few,NA,CASSISTGANVLTF,TGTGCCAGCAGCATTAGCACTGGGGCCAACGTCCTGACTTTC
TRBJ1-1,TRBV27,NA,NA,CASSPSVWLNTEAFF,TGTGCCAGCAGCCCCTCGGTCTGGCTGAACACTGAAGCTTTCTTT
TRBJ1-2,TRBV7-9,NA,NA,CASSLGDSYGYTF,TGTGCCAGCAGCTTAGGAGACAGCTATGGCTACACCTTC
TRBJ2-1,TRBV6-6,NA,NA,CASSYSPLEQFF,TGTGCCAGCAGTTACTCCCCCCTTGAGCAGTTCTTC
TRBJ1-3,TRBV9,once,NA,CASSGRQRDGSSGNTIYF,TGTGCCAGCAGCGGTAGACAGCGGGACGGCAGCTCTGGAAACACCATATATTTT
TRBJ2-7,TRBV6-5,NA,TRBD1,CASRDRDRGNDEQYF,TGTGCCAGCAGAGACCGGGACAGGGGGAACGACGAGCAGTACTTC
TRBJ1-1,TRBV13,NA,NA,CASSLERGWDTEAFF,TGTGCCAGCAGCTTAGAAAGGGGCTGGGACACTGAAGCTTTCTTT
TRBJ1-3,TRBV9,NA,TRBD1,CASSTSGTGGRDTIYF,TGTGCCAGCAGCACATCCGGGACAGGGGGCCGGGACACCATATATTTT
TRBJ1-5,TRBV2,NA,NA,CASKETGATGPQHF,TGTGCCAGCAAGGAAACGGGGGCCACAGGGCCCCAGCATTTT
TRBJ2-3,TRBV19,NA,NA,CASSIGWDTQYF,TGTGCCAGTAGTATAGGTTGGGATACGCAGTATTTT
TRBJ2-7,TRBV6-6,large,TRBD2,CASSLGTSGDYEQYF,TGTGCCAGCAGTTTAGGGACTAGCGGGGACTACGAGCAGTACTTC
TRBJ2-7,TRBV19,NA,TRBD1,CASSSTGTGGLSSYEQYF,TGTGCCAGTAGTTCGACCGGGACAGGGGGCCTCAGCTCCTACGAGCAGTACTTC
TRBJ1-6,TRBV19,NA,NA,CASSIGGGQDSPLHF,TGTGCCAGTAGTATCGGGGGAGGTCAGGATTCACCCCTCCACTTT
TRBJ1-4,TRBV5-4,NA,NA,CASSLLPGEKLFF,TGTGCCAGCAGCTTGTTACCAGGAGAAAAACTGTTTTTT
TRBJ2-7,TRBV5-6,NA,TRBD1,CASSLLVGQGAYEQYF,TGTGCCAGCAGCTTACTAGTTGGACAGGGGGCTTACGAGCAGTACTTC
TRBJ2-1,TRBV5-1,NA,NA,CASSLGPLSNNEQFF,TGCGCCAGCAGCTTGGGACCGCTTTCCAACAATGAGCAGTTCTTC
TRBJ2-5,TRBV6-1,large,NA,CASSAQGNQETQYF,TGTGCCAGCAGTGCACAGGGTAACCAGGAGACCCAGTACTTC
TRBJ2-7,TRBV5-6,NA,NA,CASSSDSHYEQYF,TGTGCCAGCAGCTCGGACAGCCATTACGAGCAGTACTTC
TRBJ2-7,TRBV12-5,NA,NA,CASGLADNPYEQYF,TGTGCTAGTGGTTTGGCGGACAACCCCTACGAGCAGTACTTC
TRBJ2-1,TRBV19,NA,TRBD2,CATGAGGYNEQFF,TGTGCCACTGGGGCGGGGGGTTACAATGAGCAGTTCTTC
TRBJ1-2,TRBV6-6,once,TRBD1,CASSYSSGGYYGYTF,TGTGCCAGCAGTTACAGCTCAGGGGGTTACTATGGCTACACCTTC
TRBJ2-7,TRBV5-4,NA,NA,CASSFVERPEQYF,TGTGCCAGCAGCTTCGTGGAACGCCCCGAGCAGTACTTC
TRBJ1-6,TRBV2,NA,TRBD1,CASSGQGENSPLHF,TGTGCCAGCAGTGGACAGGGAGAAAATTCACCCCTCCACTTT
TRBJ1-1,TRBV7-2,few,NA,CASSLSALSPDTEAFF,TGTGCCAGCAGCTTATCCGCTTTGAGTCCGGACACTGAAGCTTTCTTT
TRBJ2-4,TRBV19,few,TRBD2,CASSPRGLAGGSSAKNIQYF,TGTGCCAGTAGTCCCCGGGGACTAGCGGGGGGCTCTTCAGCCAAAAACATTCAGTACTTC
TRBJ2-1,TRBV5-1,NA,TRBD2,CASSFPLAGGPLNEQFF,TGCGCCAGCAGCTTCCCCCTTGCGGGGGGGCCCCTTAATGAGCAGTTCTTC
TRBJ1-2,TRBV2,NA,NA,CASSDRQAYGYTF,TGTGCCAGCAGTGATCGGCAGGCCTATGGCTACACCTTC
TRBJ2-7,TRBV5-8,NA,NA,CASSLRQETALTDEQYF,TGTGCCAGCAGCTTGCGACAGGAGACTGCCCTGACGGACGAGCAGTACTTC
TRBJ2-5,TRBV5-4,NA,TRBD1,CASSLGQGRETQYF,TGTGCCAGCAGCCTTGGACAGGGTAGAGAGACCCAGTACTTC
TRBJ1-1,TRBV30,NA,NA,CAWSVLGGAGTEAFF,TGTGCCTGGAGTGTTCTTGGGGGCGCGGGCACTGAAGCTTTCTTT
TRBJ1-4,TRBV5-1,NA,TRBD1,CASSLVQQGAGDEKLFF,TGCGCCAGCAGCTTGGTTCAACAGGGGGCCGGGGATGAAAAACTGTTTTTT